This T cell receptor beta chain was sequenced during a study of long-term antiretroviral therapy in people with HIV. Study-wide findings and caveats: HIV repertoires covered narrower CDR3 length ranges than controls did. Blood draws took place between about 2003 and 2017 and possibly involved older ART regimens. Relative to transplant donor controls, diversity remained lower despite increasing after ART.

The assay used was immunoSEQ (version v3.0), run at survey level. Assay: immunoSEQ multiplex PCR; the TCRdb copy retains only in-frame clones and omits some. The repertoire holds over 15,000 clones, with around three quarters as singletons. The germline CDR1 and CDR2 sequences are LNHDA and SQIVND (reference sequence). J gave up 0 bases and V 3 bases, and 5 bases lay outside the gene matches. This CDR3 contains 16 residues. Of note for this clone: What it binds is not known.

The receptor's source is a woman aged 45 to 65 with HIV. The genes are TRBV19 and TRBJ1-5; 7 bases fit TRBD1. Sequenced here: unsorted PBMCs, sampled 1.5 years before starting antiretroviral therapy. CDR3 sequence reads: CASSMPDRASNQPQHF. Written as DNA, the CDR3 is TGTGCCAGTAGTATGCCCGACAGGGCTAGCAATCAGCCCCAGCATTTT.